A single sample gave rise to the 28 T cell receptor beta chains below, sequenced in a study of CD8 T cells in ankylosing spondylitis. From the 5' RACE reads, TCRdb called clonotypes with MiXCR, one entry per CDR3 protein. The sample consists of 200,000 to 300,000 distinct CDR3 sequences, roughly a quarter of them appearing once. The sample comprised blood, either unsorted or a sorted T cell fraction (not recorded which). The receptors originated from a male donor with ankylosing spondylitis or in good health (not recorded which).

The CDR3 DNA sequence: TGCAGTGCTACAGGACAGGGTAGTACCGGGGAGCTGTTTTTT. It is translated as CSATGQGSTGELFF. The rearrangement joins TRBV20-1 to TRBJ2-2, with TRBD1 identical over 8 bases. This CDR3 has 14 amino acids. CDR1 and CDR2 from the germline V gene are DFQATT and SNEGSKA (reference sequence). The trim removed 4 bases at V and 5 bases at J, leaving 6 bases unmatched.

The chain carries TRBV6-1 and TRBJ2-2; TRBD2 matches 7 bases. J was trimmed by 5 bases and V by 1 base; bases with no gene match: 10. The length of the CDR3 is 17 residues. Germline assignment: CDR1 MNHNS and CDR2 SASEGT. The CDR3 DNA is TGTGCCAGCAGTGAAGGATGGGGGACTACCAGAACCGGGGAGCTGTTTTTT. It encodes CASSEGWGTTRTGELFF.

The rearrangement joins TRBV18 to TRBJ2-1; D gene uncertain. Trimming shortened V by 5 bases and J by 3 bases, and 11 bases separated the two germline ends. CDR1 and CDR2 (germline): KGHSH, LQKENI. The CDR3 runs 14 residues. This CDR3 is CASSSDLYYNEQFF. CDR3 sequence (DNA): TGTGCCAGCTCAAGTGACCTCTACTACAATGAGCAGTTCTTC.

With regard to this clonotype: A much larger clonotype is one base distant, so this may be a read error. The DNA for the CDR3 is TGCGCCTCCAGGGGTCAAGCCGACACAGATACGCAGTATTTT. It codes for CASRGQADTDTQYF. The chain uses TRBV5-1 and TRBJ2-3, with a possible D match to TRBD1 (6 bases). CDR1 and CDR2 from the germline V gene are SGHRS and YFSETQ. The CDR3 covers 14 residues. V lost 10 bases, J lost 2 bases, and 17 bases lay in between. Variable domain in full (rest from reference TRBV5-1 and TRBJ2-3): KAGVTQTPRYLIKTRGQQVTLSCSPISGHRSVSWYQQTPGQGLQFLFEYFSETQRNKGNFPGRFSGRQFSNSRSEMNVSTLELGDSALYLCASRGQADTDTQYFGPGTRLTVL.

This clonotype was seen many times. V usage is TRBV20-1 and J usage is TRBJ1-1; D is undetermined. The CDR3 has 13 residues. With 3 bases removed from V and 5 bases from J, the gap between germline ends came to 13 bases. Germline CDR1 is DFQATT and CDR2 is SNEGSKA (reference sequence). The CDR3: CSASGHRRTEAFF. CDR3 nucleotides: TGCAGTGCTAGCGGTCATCGAAGGACTGAAGCTTTCTTT.

The table lists this clonotype with a few counts. This chain links TRBV12-3 or TRBV12-4 with TRBJ2-7; TRBD2 agrees at 9 bases. J was trimmed by 3 bases and V by 3 bases; bases with no gene match: 0. The CDR3 has 13 amino acids. Here the CDR3 reads CASSFSGGYEQYF. CDR3 DNA: TGTGCCAGCAGTTTTAGCGGGGGCTACGAGCAGTACTTC.

This clonotype turned up a few times. V usage is TRBV10-3 and J usage is TRBJ1-1; D gene uncertain. Germline CDR1 ENHRY, CDR2 SYGVKD. V dropped 3 bases and J dropped 1 base, with 6 bases sitting between them. CDR3 size: 13 residues. The CDR3 loop is CAISDGWNTEAFF. CDR3 DNA: TGTGCCATCAGTGACGGGTGGAACACTGAAGCTTTCTTT.

This clonotype was picked up many times. The V and J genes are TRBV3-1 and TRBJ2-7; the D is unclear. Per germline, CDR1 LGHDT and CDR2 YNNKEL (reference sequence). This CDR3 has 14 amino acids. V was shortened by 8 bases and J by 1 base, with 15 bases between the two germline ends. The CDR3 region has the DNA TGTGCCAGCGCACCCGAAATGGATTCCTACGAGCAGTACTTC. Its translation is CASAPEMDSYEQYF.

This rearrangement joins TRBV29-1 to TRBJ2-3; D is uncertain. The V end lost 7 bases, the J end lost 1 base, and 15 bases lay between the germline ends. The germline gives CDR1 SQVTM, CDR2 ANQGSEA. The CDR3 spans 14 residues. In DNA form, the CDR3 reads TGCAGCGCCTCGACTGGGTTTGGCACAGATACGCAGTATTTT. This codes for CSASTGFGTDTQYF.

J is TRBJ2-7 and V is TRBV2; 11 bases map to TRBD2. CDR1 and CDR2 from the germline V gene are SNHLY and FYNNEI. V dropped 6 bases and J dropped 2; count of bases not matched to a gene: 6. This CDR3 has 15 amino acids. Here the CDR3 DNA reads TGTGCCAGCAGCAAGGGACTAGCGGAGACCTACGAGCAGTACTTC. This sequence encodes CASSKGLAETYEQYF.

This clonotype was seen repeatedly, ten times or more. DNA of the CDR3: TGTGCCATCAGTGAGGGTCAGGGGTCCCCTGGGGCCAACGTCCTGACTTTC. Translated, it gives CAISEGQGSPGANVLTF. This chain connects TRBV10-3 to TRBJ2-6; weak D call: TRBD1 (6 bases). Trimming removed 2 bases at V and 2 bases at J, with 13 bases between. In germline, CDR1 is ENHRY, CDR2 SYGVKD. This CDR3 comprises 17 residues.

This clonotype was detected a few times. In DNA, the CDR3 is TGCAGTGCTAGGTTCGTACTGTACACTGAAGCTTTCTTT. Its translation: CSARFVLYTEAFF. The chain couples TRBV20-1 to TRBJ1-1; D remains unclear. CDR1 DFQATT and CDR2 SNEGSKA come from the germline V gene (reference sequence). The CDR3 is made up of 13 amino acids. V shed 3 bases and J shed 3 bases, with 11 bases lying between them.

J is TRBJ2-5 and V is TRBV10-1, with 10 bases aligning to TRBD1. Unmatched junction bases numbered 8, after V lost 0 bases and J lost 4 bases. In germline, CDR1 is WNHNN, CDR2 SYGVQD (reference sequence). This CDR3 has 17 residues. As DNA, the CDR3 is TGCGCCAGCAGTGAGTCGATAGCAGGGACAGGGGTAGAGACCCAGTACTTC. Its protein is CASSESIAGTGVETQYF.

This clonotype turned up a few times. The chain uses TRBV20-1 and TRBJ2-3; D might be TRBD2 (6 bases). V was trimmed by 1 base and J by 2 bases, leaving 10 bases between them. CDR3 size: 14 residues. Germline V lookup: CDR1 DFQATT, CDR2 SNEGSKA (reference sequence). The CDR3 region is CSARVGGNTDTQYF. CDR3 bases: TGCAGTGCTAGAGTCGGGGGAAACACAGATACGCAGTATTTT.

This clonotype came up a few times. V gene TRBV7-6 combines with J gene TRBJ2-1; 9 positions match TRBD1. This CDR3 spans 16 amino acids. CDR1 and CDR2 from the germline V gene are SGHVS and FNYEAQ. J gave up 3 bases and V 5 bases, and 8 bases lay outside the gene matches. As DNA, the CDR3 is TGTGCCAGCAGCCCCCGGACAGGGGTCCTCTACAATGAGCAGTTCTTC. It codes for CASSPRTGVLYNEQFF.

This clonotype was observed a few times. This chain links TRBV29-1 with TRBJ2-5; tentative D call: TRBD2 (5 bases). The germline V gene has CDR1 SQVTM and CDR2 ANQGSEA. V lost 4 bases, J lost 3 bases, and 9 bases lay in between. The CDR3 contains 12 residues. CDR3 amino acids: CSVGPSKETQYF. Here the CDR3 DNA reads TGCAGCGTTGGTCCTAGCAAAGAGACCCAGTACTTC.

This chain uses TRBV20-1 with TRBJ2-7, with 7 bases lining up with TRBD1. The germline V gene encodes CDR1 DFQATT and CDR2 SNEGSKA (reference sequence). With 0 bases clipped from V and 7 bases from J, the junction kept 12 bases outside the gene matches. The CDR3 sequence is 15 residues long. CDR3 sequence reads: CSARDWQGVTREQYF. The CDR3 DNA is TGCAGTGCTAGAGATTGGCAGGGGGTGACAAGAGAGCAGTACTTC.

The chain couples TRBV6-5 to TRBJ2-1, with 8 bases aligning to TRBD1. The CDR3 length is 12 residues. V shed 6 bases, J shed 10 bases, and the junction held 5 bases outside the gene matches. Per germline, CDR1 MNHEY and CDR2 SVGAGI. CDR3 in amino acids: CASSRQGAEQFF. Written as DNA, the CDR3 is TGTGCCAGCAGCCGCCAGGGGGCCGAGCAGTTCTTC.

The gene calls are TRBV6-1 and TRBJ2-3, with TRBD1 matching 7 bases. Trimming took 4 bases from V and 4 from J; bases not matched to a gene: 8. This CDR3 is 15 amino acids long. The germline gives CDR1 MNHNS, CDR2 SASEGT. The CDR3 spells CASSANNRGPDTQYF. The DNA for the CDR3 is TGTGCCAGCAGTGCGAACAACAGGGGCCCAGATACGCAGTATTTT.

V and J are TRBV11-2 and TRBJ2-7; TRBD1 matches at 7 bases. V trimming: 0 bases; J trimming: 1 base; junction bases outside the gene matches: 9. This CDR3 has 17 residues. CDR1 is SGHAT and CDR2 is FQNNGV in the germline V gene. CDR3: CASSLDGWQGVSYEQYF. CDR3 nucleotide sequence: TGTGCCAGCAGCTTAGATGGGTGGCAGGGGGTGTCCTACGAGCAGTACTTC.

This clonotype was counted ten times or more. J is TRBJ2-7 and V is TRBV6-5; TRBD2 matches 9 bases. The CDR3 sequence is 15 residues long. In germline, CDR1 is MNHEY, CDR2 SVGAGI. Trimming at V came to 2 bases and at J to 2 bases, leaving 4 bases not matched to a gene. CDR3 nucleotides: TGTGCCAGCAGTTACGGGACTAGCCGAACCTACGAGCAGTACTTC. Translation gives CASSYGTSRTYEQYF.

This clonotype occurred a few times. The chain combines TRBV29-1 with TRBJ2-7; either TRBD1 or TRBD2 may fit D (5 bases each). CDR1 is SQVTM and CDR2 is ANQGSEA in the germline V gene. V was pared by 5 bases and J by 3 bases, with 14 bases between. The CDR3 loop spans 13 amino acids. CDR3 nucleotides: TGCAGCGTTCAAGTAGGGACCCTCTACGAGCAGTACTTC. Residues: CSVQVGTLYEQYF.

This clonotype was seen many times. The rearrangement uses TRBV12-3 or TRBV12-4 and TRBJ2-2, with 8 positions matching TRBD2. The ends lost 5 bases at V and 4 bases at J; junction bases unmatched: 12. The CDR3 loop spans 17 amino acids. The CDR3 bases are TGTGCCAGCAGTCCCCAACAGGGACTAGGATTCACCGGGGAGCTGTTTTTT. The encoded protein is CASSPQQGLGFTGELFF.

This clonotype has at least ten counts. The chain carries TRBV2 and TRBJ2-7; D may correspond to TRBD1 or TRBD2 (5 bases each). The length of the CDR3 is 13 residues. Germline CDR1 reads SNHLY; CDR2 reads FYNNEI. Trimming left V 6 bases short and J 3 bases short, with 12 bases between. This CDR3 is CASRGGQGYEQYF. In DNA, the CDR3 is TGTGCCAGCAGGGGCGGGCAGGGCTACGAGCAGTACTTC.

This clonotype came up many times. The chain uses TRBV12-3 or TRBV12-4 and TRBJ2-2; D might be TRBD2 (6 bases). The CDR3 consists of 15 residues. V lost 1 base, J lost 5 bases, and 11 bases lay in between. CDR3 sequence reads: CASSLDGAGTGELFF. In DNA, the CDR3 is TGTGCCAGCAGTTTAGATGGGGCGGGAACCGGGGAGCTGTTTTTT.

This rearrangement joins TRBV10-3 to TRBJ1-5; no clear D. This CDR3 is 14 amino acids long. V lost 0 bases, J lost 4 bases, and 7 bases lay in between. The germline CDR1 and CDR2 sequences are ENHRY and SYGVKD. The CDR3 nucleotides are TGTGCCATCAGTGAGTCTGTAGGGAATCAGCCCCAGCATTTT. As protein: CAISESVGNQPQHF.

This clonotype appeared many times. V usage is TRBV20-1 and J usage is TRBJ2-1; TRBD1 is a possible D gene (6 bases). Trimming removed 3 bases at V and 8 bases at J, with 11 bases between. Germline CDR1 reads DFQATT; CDR2 reads SNEGSKA (reference sequence). The CDR3 loop spans 12 amino acids. The chain's CDR3 is CSASPGDDEQFF. As DNA, the CDR3 is TGCAGTGCTAGCCCAGGGGATGATGAGCAGTTCTTC.

This clonotype was picked up many times. This sequence joins TRBV20-1 and TRBJ1-1; D is unclear. Germline V CDR1 and CDR2: DFQATT, SNEGSKA (reference sequence). V shed 0 bases and J shed 1 base, with 9 bases lying between them. The CDR3 extends over 14 amino acids. As DNA, the CDR3 is TGCAGTGCTAGAGATCGCAAGAGGAACACTGAAGCTTTCTTT. It specifies CSARDRKRNTEAFF.